This entry concerns a single T cell receptor (beta chain). TCRdb's table, derived via immunoSEQ multiplex PCR, lists solely in-frame clones and lacks some. The table records roughly 130,000 clones, around 90% of them present only once. This sample is drawn from a study of T cell responses to AZD1222 COVID-19 vaccine. As for the study in general: Combined were second doses at about 4 or about 12 weeks.

The sequencing here drew on peripheral blood, taken on day 0 of AZD1222 vaccination. The receptor comes from an adult in good health.

In DNA form, the CDR3 reads TGTGCCAGCAGCCATGGTGCGGGTCCTCAGTTCTTC. Protein sequence: CASSHGAGPQFF. The chain carries TRBV3-1 (or the pseudogene TRBV3-2) and TRBJ2-1; the D gene is possibly TRBD2 (5 bases). This CDR3 contains 12 residues. Trimming removed 3 bases at V and 13 bases at J, with 13 bases between. Germline CDR1 and CDR2: LGHDT and YNNKEL (reference sequence).